This T cell receptor (beta chain) originates from a study of T cell responses to AZD1222 COVID-19 vaccine. The CDR3 is made up of 12 amino acids. Germline CDR1 reads LNHDA; CDR2 reads SQIVND (reference sequence). With 10 bases removed from V and 1 base from J, the gap between germline ends came to 10 bases. Measured with immunoSEQ multiplex PCR; TCRdb has only the in-frame clones, and not every one. The sample contains roughly 180,000 clones, roughly 94% of which appear only once. This receptor was taken from an adult in good health. Sample: peripheral blood, taken on day 0 of AZD1222 vaccination. This chain uses TRBV19 with TRBJ1-1; D is uncertain. The CDR3 region has the DNA TGTGCCACCAGGCCGGGGAACACTGAAGCTTTCTTT. This translates into CATRPGNTEAFF.